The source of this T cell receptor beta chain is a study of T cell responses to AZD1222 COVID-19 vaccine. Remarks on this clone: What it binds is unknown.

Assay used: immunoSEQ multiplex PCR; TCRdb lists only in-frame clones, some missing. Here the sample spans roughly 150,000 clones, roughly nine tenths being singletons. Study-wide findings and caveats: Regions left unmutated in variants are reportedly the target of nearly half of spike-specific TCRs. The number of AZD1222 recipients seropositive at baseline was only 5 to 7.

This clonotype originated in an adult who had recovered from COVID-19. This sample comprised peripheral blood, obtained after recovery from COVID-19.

The chain's CDR3 is CASSLLGGGPTEAFF. CDR3 sequence (DNA): TGTGCCAGCAGTTTATTAGGCGGGGGGCCCACTGAAGCTTTCTTT. The rearrangement links TRBV27 to TRBJ1-1; possibly TRBD1 for D (6 bases). V was cut by 1 base and J by 4 bases, with 13 bases left in between. The CDR3 is 15 residues long. Germline values: CDR1 MNHEY, CDR2 SMNVEV (reference sequence).